The rows below give T cell receptor beta chains drawn from one sample of a study of blood T cell repertoires in COVID-19. Produced via immunoSEQ multiplex PCR; TCRdb's table is partial and in-frame only. This sample has approximately 270,000 clones, with 80% to 90% found just once. The sample comprised PBMCs or T cells enriched from blood (not recorded which). These TCRs come from a man aged 35-49 years who had recovered from COVID-19. Each CDR3 is given with its conserved first and last residue. The order of the fields is J gene, clone size, D gene, V gene, CDR3 DNA, CDR3 protein. A D gene is named only where the DNA matches it firmly. Only some rows state a clone size, as once, few, many or a class for expanded clones.

j_gene: TRBJ1-5; abundance: few; d_gene: -; v_gene: TRBV28; CDR3nt: TGTGCCAGCAGTTTATCACAGGGTTTGAGGAATCAGCCCCAGCATTTT; CDR3aa: CASSLSQGLRNQPQHF
j_gene: TRBJ1-1; abundance: -; d_gene: TRBD1; v_gene: TRBV7-6; CDR3nt: TGTGCCAGCAGCTCGGGACAGGGGGTTCCCACTGAAGCTTTCTTT; CDR3aa: CASSSGQGVPTEAFF
j_gene: TRBJ2-3; abundance: -; d_gene: TRBD2; v_gene: TRBV27; CDR3nt: TGTGCCAGCAGTTTATCGAGGGTAGCGGGAGAGGTAGATACGCAGTATTTT; CDR3aa: CASSLSRVAGEVDTQYF
j_gene: TRBJ2-3; abundance: -; d_gene: TRBD1; v_gene: TRBV27; CDR3nt: TGTGCCAGCAGTTTATGGGGACCGGGACAGGGGTACACAGATACGCAGTATTTT; CDR3aa: CASSLWGPGQGYTDTQYF
j_gene: TRBJ2-7; abundance: -; d_gene: TRBD2; v_gene: TRBV27; CDR3nt: TGTGCCAGCAGTTCCGGCCTAGCGGGGATCCTAGGGAAGCAGTACTTC; CDR3aa: CASSSGLAGILGKQYF
j_gene: TRBJ1-1; abundance: few; d_gene: TRBD1; v_gene: TRBV19; CDR3nt: TGTGCCAGTAGTATAGACCCCGACAGGGCGGAAGCTTTCTTT; CDR3aa: CASSIDPDRAEAFF
j_gene: TRBJ1-1; abundance: -; d_gene: -; v_gene: TRBV6-5; CDR3nt: TGTGCCAGCAGTTACGGCCCGTTCACTGAAGCTTTCTTT; CDR3aa: CASSYGPFTEAFF
j_gene: TRBJ2-1; abundance: few; d_gene: TRBD2; v_gene: TRBV19; CDR3nt: TGTGCCAGTAGTATATTTGGGGTTAGCGGGACTGACTACAATGAGCAGTTCTTC; CDR3aa: CASSIFGVSGTDYNEQFF
j_gene: TRBJ2-7; abundance: -; d_gene: TRBD2; v_gene: TRBV7-7; CDR3nt: TGTGCTAGCAGCCCCGGGACTAGCGGGGGCTACGAGCAGTACTTC; CDR3aa: CASSPGTSGGYEQYF
j_gene: TRBJ1-2; abundance: -; d_gene: -; v_gene: TRBV28; CDR3nt: TGTGCCAGCAGTTTGGGTATGAGGCTCGGGGGCTACACCTTC; CDR3aa: CASSLGMRLGGYTF
j_gene: TRBJ2-7; abundance: -; d_gene: TRBD1; v_gene: TRBV7-8; CDR3nt: TGTGCCAGCAGCATGGACAGGTTCTACGAGCAGTACTTC; CDR3aa: CASSMDRFYEQYF
j_gene: TRBJ2-2; abundance: -; d_gene: TRBD2; v_gene: TRBV14; CDR3nt: TGTGCCAGCAGCCCGCCCGGGACTAGCGGGAGGGTCTGGAACACCGGGGAGCTGTTTTTT; CDR3aa: CASSPPGTSGRVWNTGELFF
j_gene: TRBJ2-3; abundance: few; d_gene: TRBD1; v_gene: TRBV27; CDR3nt: TGTGCCAGCACTCGGACAGGGCTCGGAGATACGCAGTATTTT; CDR3aa: CASTRTGLGDTQYF
j_gene: TRBJ1-5; abundance: -; d_gene: TRBD1; v_gene: TRBV27; CDR3nt: TGTGCCAGCAGTTTACAGGGGGTTCAGCCCCAGCATTTT; CDR3aa: CASSLQGVQPQHF
j_gene: TRBJ2-3; abundance: -; d_gene: TRBD1; v_gene: TRBV6-2/TRBV6-3; CDR3nt: TGTGCCAGCAGCCCTGACAGGGGTCATACGCAGTATTTT; CDR3aa: CASSPDRGHTQYF
j_gene: TRBJ2-2; abundance: -; d_gene: TRBD1; v_gene: TRBV28; CDR3nt: TGTGCCAGCAGTTCTGCCGGGACAGAGGGGGCCGGGGAGCTGTTTTTT; CDR3aa: CASSSAGTEGAGELFF
j_gene: TRBJ1-4; abundance: -; d_gene: -; v_gene: TRBV7-9; CDR3nt: TGTGCCAGCAGCTTAATGTCTGGGCCTAATGAAAAACTGTTTTTT; CDR3aa: CASSLMSGPNEKLFF
j_gene: TRBJ1-5; abundance: -; d_gene: -; v_gene: TRBV27; CDR3nt: TGTGCCAGCAGTTTACAGGGGAATCAGCCCCAGCATTTT; CDR3aa: CASSLQGNQPQHF
j_gene: TRBJ1-6; abundance: -; d_gene: -; v_gene: TRBV7-2; CDR3nt: TGTGCCAGCAGCTTAGTAGCCACCAGCCCCCTCCACTTT; CDR3aa: CASSLVATSPLHF
j_gene: TRBJ2-7; abundance: many; d_gene: -; v_gene: TRBV7-8; CDR3nt: TGTGCCAGCAGCTTAGGGCGGGAGCAGTACTTC; CDR3aa: CASSLGREQYF
j_gene: TRBJ1-6; abundance: -; d_gene: TRBD1; v_gene: TRBV19; CDR3nt: TGTGCCAGTAGTAACCGGGGTTTGGACAGGTTCAATTCACCCCTCCACTTT; CDR3aa: CASSNRGLDRFNSPLHF
j_gene: TRBJ1-2; abundance: -; d_gene: TRBD1; v_gene: TRBV30; CDR3nt: TGTGCCGCAGAGGTGGGGACAGGGCGCTACACCTTC; CDR3aa: CAAEVGTGRYTF
j_gene: TRBJ2-2; abundance: -; d_gene: -; v_gene: TRBV19; CDR3nt: TGTGCCAGTAGTATCACTTGGGGAGGAACGAACACCGGGGAGCTGTTTTTT; CDR3aa: CASSITWGGTNTGELFF
j_gene: TRBJ1-1; abundance: -; d_gene: TRBD1; v_gene: TRBV7-9; CDR3nt: TGTGCCAGCAGCTCGTACGGACAGGGGCATACTGAAGCTTTCTTT; CDR3aa: CASSSYGQGHTEAFF
j_gene: TRBJ2-2; abundance: -; d_gene: -; v_gene: TRBV27; CDR3nt: TGTGCCAGCAGAAGGGGTCGGGACACCGGGGAGCTGTTTTTT; CDR3aa: CASRRGRDTGELFF
j_gene: TRBJ2-5; abundance: few; d_gene: -; v_gene: TRBV29-1; CDR3nt: TGCAGCTGCCGCCAAGGGAGGTTGGGAGAGACCCAGTACTTC; CDR3aa: CSCRQGRLGETQYF
j_gene: TRBJ1-5; abundance: -; d_gene: -; v_gene: TRBV6-5; CDR3nt: TGTGCCAGCACCAACGTTCGTAGGGGGCCCCAGCATTTT; CDR3aa: CASTNVRRGPQHF
j_gene: TRBJ2-1; abundance: -; d_gene: -; v_gene: TRBV5-1; CDR3nt: TGCGCCAGCAGCTATGTGAGCTCCTACAATGAGCAGTTCTTC; CDR3aa: CASSYVSSYNEQFF
j_gene: TRBJ1-2; abundance: -; d_gene: -; v_gene: TRBV2; CDR3nt: TGTGCCAGACAGGGCGATCTGAACTATGGCTACACCTTC; CDR3aa: CARQGDLNYGYTF
j_gene: TRBJ1-6; abundance: -; d_gene: -; v_gene: TRBV6-5; CDR3nt: TGTGCCAGCACCCCACGGGATAATTCACCCCTCCACTTT; CDR3aa: CASTPRDNSPLHF
j_gene: TRBJ2-5; abundance: -; d_gene: -; v_gene: TRBV5-1; CDR3nt: TGCGCCAGCAGCCCCCAAACAGGGTTGGGAGAGACCCAGTACTTC; CDR3aa: CASSPQTGLGETQYF
j_gene: TRBJ2-3; abundance: -; d_gene: TRBD1; v_gene: TRBV6-2/TRBV6-3; CDR3nt: TGTGCCAGCAGTCCACGGACAGGGGCGCAGTATTTT; CDR3aa: CASSPRTGAQYF
j_gene: TRBJ2-1; abundance: -; d_gene: TRBD2; v_gene: TRBV11-3; CDR3nt: TGTGCCAGCAGCTCTAGCGGGTGGGGAGGTGAGCAGTTCTTC; CDR3aa: CASSSSGWGGEQFF
j_gene: TRBJ1-5; abundance: once; d_gene: -; v_gene: TRBV7-9; CDR3nt: TGTGCCAGCAGCTTAGTAACAGGGCACAAAGGATGGGCGGCCCAGCATTTT; CDR3aa: CASSLVTGHKGWAAQHF
j_gene: TRBJ1-1; abundance: -; d_gene: -; v_gene: TRBV6-5; CDR3nt: TGTGCCAGCACCCCGGACACCAGACAAGCTTTCTTT; CDR3aa: CASTPDTRQAFF